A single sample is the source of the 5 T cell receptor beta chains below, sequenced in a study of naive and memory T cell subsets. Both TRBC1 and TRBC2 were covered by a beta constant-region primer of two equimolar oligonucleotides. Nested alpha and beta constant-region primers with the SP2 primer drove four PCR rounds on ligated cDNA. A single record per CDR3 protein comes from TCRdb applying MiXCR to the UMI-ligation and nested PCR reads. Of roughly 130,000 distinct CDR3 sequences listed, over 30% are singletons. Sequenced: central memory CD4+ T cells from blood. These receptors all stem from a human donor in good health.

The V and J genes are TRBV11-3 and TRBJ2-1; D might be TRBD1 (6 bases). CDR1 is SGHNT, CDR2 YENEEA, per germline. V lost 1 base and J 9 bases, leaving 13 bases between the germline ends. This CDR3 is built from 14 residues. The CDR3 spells CASSLGNREPEQFF. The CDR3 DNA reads TGTGCCAGCAGCTTAGGGAACAGGGAACCTGAGCAGTTCTTC.

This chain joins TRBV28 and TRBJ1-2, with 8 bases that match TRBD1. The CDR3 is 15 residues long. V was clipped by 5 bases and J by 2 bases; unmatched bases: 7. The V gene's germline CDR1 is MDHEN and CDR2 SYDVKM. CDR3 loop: CASSPGTGANYGYTF. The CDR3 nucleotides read TGTGCCAGCAGTCCCGGGACAGGAGCGAACTATGGCTACACCTTC.

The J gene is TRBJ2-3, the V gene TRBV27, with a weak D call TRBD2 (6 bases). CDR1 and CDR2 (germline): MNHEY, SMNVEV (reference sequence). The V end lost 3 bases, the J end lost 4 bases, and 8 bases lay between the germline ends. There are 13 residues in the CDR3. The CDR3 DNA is TGTGCCAGCAGTTTCAGGGAGGCAGATACGCAGTATTTT. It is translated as CASSFREADTQYF.

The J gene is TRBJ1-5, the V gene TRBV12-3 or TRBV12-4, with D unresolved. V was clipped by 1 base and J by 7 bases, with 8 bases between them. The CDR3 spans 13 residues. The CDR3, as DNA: TGTGCCAGCAGTTTAGGGGCGATACAGCCCCAGCATTTT. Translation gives CASSLGAIQPQHF.

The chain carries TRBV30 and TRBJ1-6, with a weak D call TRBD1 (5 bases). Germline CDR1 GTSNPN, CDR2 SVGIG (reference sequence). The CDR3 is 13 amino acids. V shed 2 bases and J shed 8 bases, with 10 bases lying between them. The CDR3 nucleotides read TGTGCCTGGAGTTCTCCGGGGGATTCACCCCTCCACTTT. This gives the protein CAWSSPGDSPLHF.